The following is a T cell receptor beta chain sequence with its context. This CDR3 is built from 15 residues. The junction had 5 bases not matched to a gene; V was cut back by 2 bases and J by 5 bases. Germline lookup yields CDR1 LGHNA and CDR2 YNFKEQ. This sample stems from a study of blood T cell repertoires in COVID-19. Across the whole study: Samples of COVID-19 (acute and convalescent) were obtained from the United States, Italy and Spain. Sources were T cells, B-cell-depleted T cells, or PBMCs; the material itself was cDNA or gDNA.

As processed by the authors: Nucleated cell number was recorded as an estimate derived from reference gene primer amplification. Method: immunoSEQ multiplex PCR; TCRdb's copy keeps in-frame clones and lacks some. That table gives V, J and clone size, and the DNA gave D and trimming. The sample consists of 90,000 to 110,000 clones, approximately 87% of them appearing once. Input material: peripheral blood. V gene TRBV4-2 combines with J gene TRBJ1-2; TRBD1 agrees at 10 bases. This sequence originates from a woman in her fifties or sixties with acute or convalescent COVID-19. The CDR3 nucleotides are TGTGCCAGCAGCCAACGACAGGGGGCCTTTTATGGCTACACCTTC. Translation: CASSQRQGAFYGYTF.